A single sample gave rise to the 25 T cell receptor beta chains below, sequenced in a study of cytomegalovirus exposure and HLA in healthy donors. The PCR had 60 Vbeta and 13 Jbeta primers. Some clones are missing from TCRdb's copy, which holds only in-frame ones; the method was immunoSEQ multiplex PCR. The sample contains under 200,000 clones, 80% of which appear only once. The specimen was PBMCs. These receptors were obtained from a man aged 40-50 years in good health and CMV-seronegative.

The CDR3 nucleotides read TGTGCCATCAGGAACACGGGAGGTTCACCCCTCCACTTT. This translates into CAIRNTGGSPLHF. The rearrangement joins TRBV10-3 to TRBJ1-6; D is ambiguous. Germline CDR1 is ENHRY and CDR2 is SYGVKD. Trimming removed 6 bases from V and 9 bases from J, with 12 bases in between. CDR3 length: 13 amino acids.

The genes are TRBV7-9 and TRBJ1-4, with TRBD1 identical over 7 bases. Germline V gives CDR1 SEHNR, CDR2 FQNEAQ (reference sequence). J lost 0 bases, V lost 4 bases, and 8 bases had no gene match. There are 17 residues in the CDR3. The CDR3 bases are TGTGCCAGCAGCTACGACAGGGATCGGACAACTAATGAAAAACTGTTTTTT. Translated, it gives CASSYDRDRTTNEKLFF.

This clone was seen a handful of times. The rearrangement joins TRBV19 to TRBJ1-2; possible D gene TRBD1, 6 bases. The germline CDR1 and CDR2 sequences are LNHDA and SQIVND (reference sequence). The ends were cut back, 3 bases at V and 7 bases at J, with 12 bases in the middle. The CDR3 covers 13 residues. CDR3 in amino acids: CASSMGPRGGYTF. CDR3 nucleotide sequence: TGTGCCAGTAGTATGGGCCCCAGGGGTGGCTACACCTTC. The variable domain in full, completed from reference TRBV19 and TRBJ1-2, reads DGGITQSPKYLFRKEGQNVTLSCEQNLNHDAMYWYRQDPGQGLRLIYYSQIVNDFQKGDIAEGYSVSREKKESFPLTVTSAQKNPTAFYLCASSMGPRGGYTFGSGTRLTVV.

The chain combines TRBV27 with TRBJ1-2, with 8 bases lining up with TRBD1. V was pared by 5 bases and J by 5 bases, with 4 bases of the junction left unmatched. CDR3 length equals 13 residues. The germline gives CDR1 MNHEY, CDR2 SMNVEV (reference sequence). The CDR3 region is CASSQTGGYGYTF. Written as DNA, the CDR3 is TGTGCCAGCAGTCAAACAGGGGGGTATGGCTACACCTTC.

The chain carries TRBV10-3 and TRBJ1-1; 7 bases agree with TRBD1. J gave up 1 base and V 6 bases, and 5 bases lay outside the gene matches. CDR3 length equals 14 residues. Germline loops: CDR1 ENHRY, CDR2 SYGVKD. The CDR3 here is CAIRGGTENTEAFF. The CDR3 bases are TGTGCCATCAGGGGCGGGACAGAGAACACTGAAGCTTTCTTT.

This clone occurred a few times. The chain employs TRBV6-6 and TRBJ1-1; D ambiguous. V lost 7 bases and J lost 1, with 7 bases in between. Germline V CDR1 and CDR2: MNHNY, SVGAGI (reference sequence). The CDR3 has 12 residues. For the CDR3, the DNA is TGTGCCAGCACAACGAGGAACACTGAAGCTTTCTTT. This encodes CASTTRNTEAFF.

In this sample, this clone turned up a few times. This chain links TRBV7-9 with TRBJ2-1; TRBD2 matches 12 bases. V lost 1 base and J lost 5; bases outside the gene matches: 0. Germline CDR1 SEHNR, CDR2 FQNEAQ (reference sequence). This CDR3 has 15 amino acids. CDR3: CASSLGLAGDNEQFF. In DNA, the CDR3 is TGTGCCAGCAGCTTAGGACTAGCGGGGGACAATGAGCAGTTCTTC.

This chain links TRBV4-1 with TRBJ2-1; a weak D match, TRBD2 (6 bases). V was clipped by 2 bases and J by 3 bases, with 20 bases between them. Germline loops: CDR1 MGHRA, CDR2 YSYEKL. The CDR3 consists of 18 residues. In DNA, the CDR3 is TGCGCCAGCAGCCAACCCTTGGCTGAGGGAGGCCTCTACAATGAGCAGTTCTTC. This encodes CASSQPLAEGGLYNEQFF.

The chain employs TRBV2 and TRBJ1-5; possible D gene TRBD1, 6 bases. The CDR3 is 17 residues long. Germline values: CDR1 SNHLY, CDR2 FYNNEI. V was shortened by 6 bases and J by 0 bases, with 18 bases between the two germline ends. CDR3 sequence (DNA): TGTGCCAGCAGACCCAGCCGTACAGGGTTTAGCAATCAGCCCCAGCATTTT. Its protein product is CASRPSRTGFSNQPQHF.

This clone was counted between two and nine times. The chain's CDR3 is CASSKGRRSSYNEQFF. The CDR3 DNA sequence: TGTGCCAGCAGCAAAGGACGGAGGAGCTCCTACAATGAGCAGTTCTTC. The chain has TRBV21-1 and TRBJ2-1; the table's D call of TRBD2 was not tested on the DNA. TRBV21-1 is reported as a pseudogene. There are 16 residues in the CDR3.

V usage is TRBV19 and J usage is TRBJ2-5; 7 nucleotides match TRBD1. The CDR3 covers 14 residues. Germline assignment: CDR1 LNHDA and CDR2 SQIVND (reference sequence). Trimming took 1 base from V and 2 from J; bases not matched to a gene: 1. The CDR3 nucleotides read TGTGCCAGTAGTATAGGACAGGGACAAGAGACCCAGTACTTC. Amino acids: CASSIGQGQETQYF.

This rearrangement joins TRBV9 to TRBJ2-3, with D perhaps matching TRBD2 (5 bases). V dropped 3 bases and J dropped 0 bases, with 8 bases sitting between them. CDR3 length equals 14 residues. The germline gives CDR1 SGDLS, CDR2 YYNGEE. DNA of the CDR3: TGTGCCAGCAGCGCTCGGACTAGCACAGATACGCAGTATTTT. It encodes CASSARTSTDTQYF.

This clone has a handful of counts. V is TRBV5-4 and J is TRBJ1-1; TRBD1 aligns across 8 bases. V was clipped by 0 bases and J by 8 bases; unmatched bases: 6. Germline values: CDR1 SGHNT, CDR2 YYREEE (reference sequence). CDR3 length: 14 amino acids. The CDR3 DNA is TGTGCCAGCAGCTTGGAGGGCAGGGGGCGGGAAGCTTTCTTT. It yields the protein CASSLEGRGREAFF.

The chain links TRBV5-4 to TRBJ2-1, with 9 bases lining up with TRBD2. This CDR3 has 16 residues. The V segment lost 4 bases and the J segment 7 bases; nucleotides outside the gene matches: 12. The germline V gene has CDR1 SGHNT and CDR2 YYREEE (reference sequence). The CDR3 DNA follows: TGTGCCAGCAGCCCCGATCCTTTAGCGGGAGTAAATGAGCAGTTCTTC. Its translation: CASSPDPLAGVNEQFF.

The chain is built from TRBV18 and TRBJ1-2; D ambiguous. Trimming took off 4 bases at V and 1 base at J, with 7 bases between the two ends. Germline CDR1 KGHSH, CDR2 LQKENI. The CDR3 sequence is 13 residues long. The CDR3 DNA is TGTGCCAGCTCACTGGAGATTAACTATGGCTACACCTTC. Protein: CASSLEINYGYTF.

This chain connects TRBV7-9 to TRBJ1-5; D may be TRBD1 (5 bases). Looked up from germline, CDR1 is SEHNR and CDR2 is FQNEAQ (reference sequence). The CDR3 length is 14 residues. The V gene lost 6 bases and the J gene lost 8 bases, with 17 bases spanning the gap. CDR3 in amino acids: CASSQYGGDEPQHF. CDR3 DNA sequence: TGTGCCAGCAGTCAATATGGGGGGGATGAGCCCCAGCATTTT.

The chain links TRBV2 to TRBJ2-3, with D possibly being TRBD2 (6 bases). V shed 6 bases and J shed 3 bases, with 25 bases lying between them. Germline V lookup: CDR1 SNHLY, CDR2 FYNNEI. The CDR3 has 18 residues. The CDR3 coding sequence is TGTGCCAGCAGCGGTCCGGGAGTGACTAGTGCGAGGACAGATACGCAGTATTTT. Translating gives CASSGPGVTSARTDTQYF.

This clone was picked up a small number of times. Here the CDR3 DNA reads TGTGCCAGCAGCTCTTTAGCGGGGTGGCTTTATGGCTACACCTTC. Translation gives CASSSLAGWLYGYTF. The chain is built from TRBV11-2 and TRBJ1-2; D gene uncertain. This CDR3 has 15 amino acids. The germline V gene has CDR1 SGHAT and CDR2 FQNNGV. Trimming removed 4 bases at V and 5 bases at J, with 17 bases between. The full variable domain, rest sourced from reference TRBV11-2 and TRBJ1-2, is EAGVAQSPRYKIIEKRQSVAFWCNPISGHATLYWYQQILGQGPKLLIQFQNNGVVDDSQLPKDRFSAERLKGVDSTLKIQPAKLEDSAVYLCASSSLAGWLYGYTFGSGTRLTVV.

The V call is TRBV18, the J call TRBJ2-3; D might be TRBD2 (7 bases). The length of the CDR3 is 17 residues. From germline, CDR1 is KGHSH and CDR2 LQKENI. The V gene lost 0 bases and the J gene lost 4 bases, with 17 bases spanning the gap. The CDR3 DNA sequence: TGTGCCAGCTCACCACCGAGGAGGGGGGGCCTATCAGATACGCAGTATTTT. This translates into CASSPPRRGGLSDTQYF.

The J gene is TRBJ1-2, the V gene TRBV19, with 8 bases aligning to TRBD1. J gave up 3 bases and V 7 bases, and 7 bases lay outside the gene matches. In germline, CDR1 is LNHDA, CDR2 SQIVND (reference sequence). The CDR3 contains 14 residues. This chain's CDR3 is CASTPGGYDYGYTF. The CDR3, as DNA: TGTGCCAGTACTCCAGGGGGCTATGACTATGGCTACACCTTC.

The chain carries TRBV5-6 and TRBJ1-6, with D maybe TRBD1 (5 bases). The CDR3 sequence is 14 residues long. The germline V gene has CDR1 SGHDT and CDR2 YYEEEE. The V gene lost 3 bases and the J gene lost 12 bases, with 16 bases spanning the gap. CDR3 sequence (DNA): TGTGCCAGCAGCTGGGGCGGCAGGCTGCAACCCCTCCACTTT. The encoded protein is CASSWGGRLQPLHF. Variable domain in full (rest from reference TRBV5-6 and TRBJ1-6): DAGVTQSPTHLIKTRGQQVTLRCSPKSGHDTVSWYQQALGQGPQFIFQYYEEEERQRGNFPDRFSGHQFPNYSSELNVNALLLGDSALYLCASSWGGRLQPLHFGNGTRLTVT.

V gene TRBV9 combines with J gene TRBJ1-4; perhaps TRBD1 as D (5 bases). The CDR3 is made up of 17 amino acids. Germline V CDR1 and CDR2: SGDLS, YYNGEE. Trimming shortened V by 4 bases and J by 11 bases, and 27 bases separated the two germline ends. This CDR3 reads CASSPPDTSFRRGKLFF. As DNA, the CDR3 is TGTGCCAGCAGCCCCCCGGACACGTCGTTCCGTCGGGGGAAACTGTTTTTT.

The V call is TRBV7-2, the J call TRBJ2-7, with TRBD1 matching over 9 bases. The trim removed 5 bases at V and 2 bases at J, leaving 7 bases unmatched. This CDR3 comprises 15 residues. Germline CDR1 and CDR2: SGHTA and FQGNSA. CDR3 DNA: TGTGCCAGCAGCCAGGGACAGGGAAGAACCTACGAGCAGTACTTC. Its protein product is CASSQGQGRTYEQYF. Full variable domain (remainder filled in from reference TRBV7-2 and TRBJ2-7): GAGVSQSPSNKVTEKGKDVELRCDPISGHTALYWYRQSLGQGLEFLIYFQGNSAPDKSGLPSDRFSAERTGGSVSTLTIQRTQQEDSAVYLCASSQGQGRTYEQYFGPGTRLTVT.

This chain connects TRBV6-5 to TRBJ2-3; 11 nucleotides match TRBD1. The CDR3 consists of 15 residues. The ends lost 6 bases at V and 2 bases at J; junction bases unmatched: 4. Germline loops: CDR1 MNHEY, CDR2 SVGAGI. The CDR3 spells CASSRGQGVTDTQYF. CDR3 nucleotides: TGTGCCAGCAGCCGGGGACAGGGGGTCACAGATACGCAGTATTTT.

This clone has more than one count but fewer than ten. The chain couples TRBV10-3 to TRBJ1-1; D may be TRBD1 (5 bases). The V gene's germline CDR1 is ENHRY and CDR2 SYGVKD. The V and J ends lost 4 bases and 6 bases respectively, with 9 bases between them. The CDR3 is made up of 12 amino acids. CDR3 sequence reads: CAISVSGAEAFF. Written as DNA, the CDR3 is TGTGCCATCAGTGTTTCGGGGGCTGAAGCTTTCTTT.